Each of the 10 T cell receptor beta chains below was sequenced from the same sample in a study of low-dose radiotherapy and immunotherapy resistance in tumors. The time point here: before trial treatment. Primers used for first-strand cDNA, a TRAV- and TRBV-specific set, covered both alpha and beta chains. TCRs underwent roughly 19 PCR cycles of amplification with a constant-region primer and V-primer adapter. TCRdb reprocessed the reads with MiXCR, giving one entry per CDR3 protein. The sample lists 70,000 to 95,000 distinct CDR3 sequences; 18% were seen once. Source: PBMCs, taken before treatment. Source of these receptors: a male donor with prostate cancer.

The table lists this clonotype with many counts. The rearrangement uses TRBV4-2 and TRBJ2-3, with D possibly matching TRBD1 (5 bases). The CDR3 is 17 amino acids. Germline CDR1 and CDR2: LGHNA and YNFKEQ. V was cut by 3 bases and J by 5 bases, with 21 bases left in between. CDR3 sequence (DNA): TGTGCCAGCAGCCAGTCCGCCTTACCAGGGAACGGAGATACGCAGTATTTT. It yields the protein CASSQSALPGNGDTQYF.

About this clonotype: A read error likely explains this, since a far larger clone differs by one base. This chain joins TRBV13 and TRBJ1-5, with D unclear. CDR3 length: 15 residues. V was shortened by 5 bases and J by 1 base, with 12 bases between the two germline ends. Per the germline V gene, CDR1 is PRHDT and CDR2 is FYEKMQ (reference sequence). The CDR3 DNA reads TGTGCCAGCAGCGCCGGGGATTTCAGCAATCAGCCCCAGCATTTT. Translation: CASSAGDFSNQPQHF. Full variable domain (missing parts from reference TRBV13 and TRBJ1-5): AAGVIQSPRHLIKEKRETATLKCYPIPRHDTVYWYQQGPGQDPQFLISFYEKMQSDKGSIPDRFSAQQFSDYHSELNMSSLELGDSALYFCASSAGDFSNQPQHFGDGTRLSIL.

This clonotype was detected many times. This sequence joins TRBV3-1 and TRBJ2-2, with 10 bases fitting TRBD1. The CDR3 contains 16 residues. The germline gives CDR1 LGHDT, CDR2 YNNKEL (reference sequence). With V trimmed by 5 bases and J by 5 bases, 8 bases remained unmatched. CDR3 sequence (DNA): TGTGCCAGCAGCACTCGACAGGGGGCGGGAACCGGGGAGCTGTTTTTT. This gives the protein CASSTRQGAGTGELFF.

This clonotype was recorded at least ten times. The chain couples TRBV20-1 to TRBJ2-7, with TRBD2 identical over 10 bases. The J segment lost 3 bases and the V segment lost 0 bases, leaving 8 bases of the junction unmatched. The CDR3 is 16 amino acids. Per germline, CDR1 DFQATT and CDR2 SNEGSKA (reference sequence). Written as DNA, the CDR3 is TGCAGTGCTAGAGATTTTCGGCTAGCGGGGGTCTACGAGCAGTACTTC. This encodes CSARDFRLAGVYEQYF.

This chain's CDR3 is CASSLEGSGTEAFF. CDR3 coding DNA: TGCGCCAGCAGCTTGGAGGGCAGCGGCACTGAAGCTTTCTTT. This chain connects TRBV5-1 to TRBJ1-1, with D unclear. Between the trimmed V and J ends, which lost 0 bases and 4 bases, there was a span of 10 bases. The CDR3 totals 14 residues. The germline CDR1 and CDR2 sequences are SGHRS and YFSETQ.

This clonotype was observed once. This sequence joins TRBV2 and TRBJ1-2, with TRBD1 matching 9 bases. Trimming cost V 5 bases and J 8 bases; bases outside gene matches: 15. The V gene's germline CDR1 is SNHLY and CDR2 FYNNEI. CDR3 length: 16 residues. CDR3 region: CASSLQGALGYRGYTF. CDR3 nucleotides: TGTGCCAGCAGTCTACAGGGGGCGCTGGGATATAGGGGCTACACCTTC.

The V call is TRBV20-1, the J call TRBJ1-1, with 9 bases lining up with TRBD1. J was trimmed by 4 bases and V by 8 bases; bases with no gene match: 2. The CDR3 has 11 amino acids. Germline V gene lookup returns CDR1 DFQATT and CDR2 SNEGSKA (reference sequence). DNA for the CDR3: TGCAGTCAACAGGGGGCCACTGAAGCTTTCTTT. Its protein is CSQQGATEAFF.

This clonotype appeared many times. The chain has TRBV14 and TRBJ2-5; the D call may be TRBD1 or TRBD2 (6 bases each). Looked up from germline, CDR1 is SGHDN and CDR2 is FVKESK. This CDR3 contains 13 residues. V was cut by 4 bases and J by 5 bases, with 11 bases left in between. The CDR3, as DNA: TGTGCCAGCAGCCGGGGGGCCGGGGAGACCCAGTACTTC. Translating gives CASSRGAGETQYF.

This clonotype was seen ten or more times. The chain combines TRBV4-3 with TRBJ2-7; 7 bases match TRBD1. The CDR3 length is 14 residues. The V gene's germline CDR1 is LGHNA and CDR2 YSLEER. V lost 4 bases to trimming and J lost 3 bases; unmatched junction nucleotides: 6. CDR3 sequence reads: CASSPRQGLYEQYF. CDR3 nucleotides: TGCGCCAGCAGCCCGAGACAGGGCCTCTACGAGCAGTACTTC.

This clonotype was observed many times. The chain carries TRBV6-4 and TRBJ2-2; D is undetermined. V lost 2 bases, J lost 0 bases, and 10 bases lay in between. From germline, CDR1 is MRHNA and CDR2 SNTAGT. The CDR3 loop spans 16 amino acids. Here the CDR3 reads CASSDQRTTNTGELFF. In DNA, the CDR3 is TGTGCCAGCAGTGACCAGCGAACAACGAACACCGGGGAGCTGTTTTTT.